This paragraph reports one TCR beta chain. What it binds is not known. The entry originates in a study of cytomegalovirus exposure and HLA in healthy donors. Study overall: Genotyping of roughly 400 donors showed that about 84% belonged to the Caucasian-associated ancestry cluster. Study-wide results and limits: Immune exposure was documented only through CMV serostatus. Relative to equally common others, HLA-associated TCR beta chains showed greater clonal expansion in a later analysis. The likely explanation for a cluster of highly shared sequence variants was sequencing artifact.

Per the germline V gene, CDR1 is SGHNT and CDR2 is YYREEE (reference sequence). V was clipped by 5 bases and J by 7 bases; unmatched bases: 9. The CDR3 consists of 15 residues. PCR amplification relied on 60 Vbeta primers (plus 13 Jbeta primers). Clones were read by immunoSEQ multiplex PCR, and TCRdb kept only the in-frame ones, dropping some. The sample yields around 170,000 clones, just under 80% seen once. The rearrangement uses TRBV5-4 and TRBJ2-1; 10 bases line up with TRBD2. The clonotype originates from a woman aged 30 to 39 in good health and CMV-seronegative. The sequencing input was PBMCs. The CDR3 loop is CASSAGVAGGNEQFF. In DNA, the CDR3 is TGTGCCAGCAGTGCGGGGGTAGCGGGGGGTAATGAGCAGTTCTTC.